A single sample gave rise to the 32 T cell receptor beta chains below, sequenced in a study of blood T cell repertoires in COVID-19. Clones were sequenced by immunoSEQ multiplex PCR, and TCRdb holds only the in-frame ones, with some missing. The data contain approximately 300,000 clones, about 93% of them seen just once; the ten biggest clones take up 6.8%. Sequenced material: peripheral blood. These receptors all stem from a woman aged 25 to 39 with COVID-19, enrolled during active disease.

The chain carries TRBV4-1 and TRBJ2-7; maybe TRBD2 (5 bases). Trimming stripped 4 bases from V and 7 bases from J, with 14 bases between. Germline assignment: CDR1 MGHRA and CDR2 YSYEKL. The CDR3 is 13 amino acids. The CDR3 DNA sequence: TGCGCCAGCAGCCCCGCGCCCTCGGGAGAGCAGTACTTC. It specifies CASSPAPSGEQYF.

The V call is TRBV27, the J call TRBJ1-1; perhaps TRBD1 as D (6 bases). Per germline, CDR1 MNHEY and CDR2 SMNVEV (reference sequence). The CDR3 has 14 residues. V lost 2 bases and J lost 5, with 12 bases in between. CDR3 region: CASSLLLGGTEAFF. For the CDR3, the DNA is TGTGCCAGCAGTTTACTATTAGGGGGAACTGAAGCTTTCTTT.

The chain carries TRBV28 and TRBJ2-2; D is perhaps TRBD2 (6 bases). Trimming took off 8 bases at V and 1 base at J, with 20 bases between the two ends. The CDR3 loop spans 17 amino acids. The germline V gene encodes CDR1 MDHEN and CDR2 SYDVKM. This CDR3 reads CASELGLGSGNTGELFF. The CDR3 DNA reads as TGTGCCAGCGAATTAGGGCTAGGTAGCGGGAACACCGGGGAGCTGTTTTTT.

A few counts support this clone. This sequence joins TRBV5-1 and TRBJ1-2; the D is unclear. Germline V gene data show CDR1 as SGHRS and CDR2 as YFSETQ. The CDR3 is 16 residues long. Trimming removed 4 bases at V and 2 bases at J, with 18 bases between. The chain's CDR3 is CASSPGLPPFNYGYTF. CDR3 DNA sequence: TGCGCCAGCAGCCCCGGACTACCGCCCTTCAACTATGGCTACACCTTC. Supplemented by reference TRBV5-1 and TRBJ1-2, the full variable domain reads KAGVTQTPRYLIKTRGQQVTLSCSPISGHRSVSWYQQTPGQGLQFLFEYFSETQRNKGNFPGRFSGRQFSNSRSEMNVSTLELGDSALYLCASSPGLPPFNYGYTFGSGTRLTVV.

This rearrangement joins TRBV5-5 to TRBJ2-5; D is undetermined. Germline CDR1 and CDR2: SGHKS and YYEKEE (reference sequence). The CDR3 is made up of 13 amino acids. V lost 0 bases, J lost 1 base, and 4 bases lay in between. Here the CDR3 reads CASSLDGQETQYF. In DNA, the CDR3 is TGTGCCAGCAGCTTGGACGGCCAAGAGACCCAGTACTTC.

The table lists this clone with a count of one. The CDR3 sequence: CASSSLAVELYEQYF. CDR3 coding DNA: TGTGCCAGCAGTTCACTAGCGGTCGAGCTTTACGAGCAGTACTTC. The chain uses TRBV28 and TRBJ2-7; 8 nucleotides agree with TRBD2. This CDR3 comprises 15 residues. The J segment lost 4 bases and the V segment lost 4 bases, leaving 9 bases of the junction unmatched. Germline V lookup: CDR1 MDHEN, CDR2 SYDVKM.

The V call is TRBV12-3 or TRBV12-4, the J call TRBJ2-7; D is undetermined. CDR3 length equals 13 residues. The V end lost 6 bases, the J end lost 6 bases, and 15 bases lay between the germline ends. CDR3 nucleotides: TGTGCCAGCAGCCCGATGACTCCCGGCGAGCAGTACTTC. Translated: CASSPMTPGEQYF.

The chain couples TRBV10-3 to TRBJ2-3; TRBD1 matches at 9 bases. Per the germline V gene, CDR1 is ENHRY and CDR2 is SYGVKD. The CDR3 is made up of 15 amino acids. V dropped 3 bases and J dropped 5; count of bases not matched to a gene: 6. CDR3 amino acids: CAISDTGQGRDTQYF. In DNA form, the CDR3 reads TGTGCCATCAGTGATACTGGACAGGGGCGAGATACGCAGTATTTT.

This chain connects TRBV5-4 to TRBJ2-5; 12 bases are shared with TRBD1. The germline gives CDR1 SGHNT, CDR2 YYREEE (reference sequence). J gave up 5 bases and V 4 bases, and 6 bases lay outside the gene matches. This CDR3 comprises 15 residues. The CDR3 is CASSPGQGAKETQYF. CDR3 bases: TGTGCCAGCAGCCCGGGACAGGGGGCTAAGGAGACCCAGTACTTC.

This sequence joins TRBV2 and TRBJ1-5, with TRBD1 matching over 8 bases. Germline values: CDR1 SNHLY, CDR2 FYNNEI. Trimming removed 10 bases from V and 4 bases from J; junction bases left unmatched: 9. The length of the CDR3 is 14 residues. The CDR3 reads CATRRTGLNQPQHF. The CDR3, as DNA: TGTGCCACCCGTCGGACAGGGTTGAATCAGCCCCAGCATTTT.

Many counts were recorded for this clone. The genes are TRBV6-4 and TRBJ2-1; 11 positions agree with TRBD1. The V gene end was trimmed by 3 bases and the J gene end by 6 bases; junction bases not matched to a gene: 7. Germline CDR1 reads MRHNA; CDR2 reads SNTAGT. This CDR3 is built from 16 residues. The chain's CDR3 is CASSDHTGTGGNEQFF. The CDR3 coding sequence is TGTGCCAGCAGTGATCATACCGGGACAGGGGGCAATGAGCAGTTCTTC.

The gene calls are TRBV6-4 and TRBJ1-2; 7 nucleotides line up with TRBD1. After removal of 3 bases from V and 0 bases from J, the junction contained 4 bases not matched to a gene. This CDR3 has 15 residues. Germline CDR1 is MRHNA and CDR2 is SNTAGT. CDR3 DNA sequence: TGTGCCAGCAGTGAGTCGACAGGGTCTAACTATGGCTACACCTTC. The encoded protein is CASSESTGSNYGYTF.

This clone showed up just once. The chain uses TRBV6-1 and TRBJ1-2, with D perhaps matching TRBD1 (5 bases). Germline V gene lookup returns CDR1 MNHNS and CDR2 SASEGT. Between the trimmed V and J ends, which lost 0 bases and 2 bases, there was a span of 10 bases. This CDR3 region has 15 residues. The chain's CDR3 is CASSEARQRNYGYTF. In DNA form, the CDR3 reads TGTGCCAGCAGTGAAGCGAGACAGCGAAACTATGGCTACACCTTC.

The DNA for the CDR3 is TGTGCCAGCAGCTTGGGCGGCACCCAAGAGACCCAGTACTTC. It codes for CASSLGGTQETQYF. This chain links TRBV5-4 with TRBJ2-5; D not certain. V was shortened by 0 bases and J by 1 base, with 7 bases between the two germline ends. CDR3 length equals 14 residues. From germline, CDR1 is SGHNT and CDR2 YYREEE (reference sequence).

The chain recombines TRBV20-1 with TRBJ2-1, with 9 bases aligning to TRBD2. The trim removed 3 bases at V and 5 bases at J, leaving 8 bases unmatched. This CDR3 region has 15 residues. Germline loops: CDR1 DFQATT, CDR2 SNEGSKA (reference sequence). The CDR3 DNA reads as TGCAGTGCTAGTTTGAGGACTAGCGTAAACAATGAGCAGTTCTTC. It codes for CSASLRTSVNNEQFF.

The chain joins TRBV5-5 to TRBJ2-1, with TRBD1 as a possible D gene (6 bases). Germline V gene sequence: CDR1 SGHKS, CDR2 YYEKEE (reference sequence). The CDR3 spans 15 residues. Deletions cut 1 base from V and 4 bases from J, with 12 bases between. The CDR3 DNA sequence: TGTGCCAGCAGCTTGTTGGGGGACAATTACAATGAGCAGTTCTTC. The encoded protein is CASSLLGDNYNEQFF. Drawing the rest from reference TRBV5-5 and TRBJ2-1, the complete variable domain is DAGVTQSPTHLIKTRGQQVTLRCSPISGHKSVSWYQQVLGQGPQFIFQYYEKEERGRGNFPDRFSARQFPNYSSELNVNALLLGDSALYLCASSLLGDNYNEQFFGPGTRLTVL.

This clone was recorded only once. The J gene is TRBJ2-2, the V gene TRBV28; D unresolved. Germline V gene data show CDR1 as MDHEN and CDR2 as SYDVKM. V gave up 5 bases and J gave up 4 bases, with 14 bases separating them. The CDR3 covers 15 residues. CDR3 bases: TGTGCCAGCAGTCCCCCAGTAACGGGCACCGGGGAGCTGTTTTTT. Its protein is CASSPPVTGTGELFF.

The V call is TRBV6-6, the J call TRBJ2-1; D unclear. Germline lookup yields CDR1 MNHNY and CDR2 SVGAGI (reference sequence). Trimming cost V 4 bases and J 0 bases, with 7 bases left between them. This CDR3 spans 14 amino acids. Here the CDR3 DNA reads TGTGCCAGCAGTTCAAGCAACTCCTACAATGAGCAGTTCTTC. Protein: CASSSSNSYNEQFF.

V is TRBV28 and J is TRBJ2-7, with TRBD2 identical over 11 bases. Unmatched junction bases numbered 9, after V lost 7 bases and J lost 4 bases. CDR1 is MDHEN and CDR2 is SYDVKM in the germline V gene. The CDR3 covers 15 residues. DNA for the CDR3: TGTGCCAGCACAATAGCGGGAGGGCCAGGTTACGAGCAGTACTTC. Translating it yields CASTIAGGPGYEQYF.

V is TRBV5-4 and J is TRBJ1-1, with TRBD1 matching over 11 bases. CDR3 size: 12 residues. With V trimmed by 10 bases and J by 6 bases, 5 bases remained unmatched. Per the germline V gene, CDR1 is SGHNT and CDR2 is YYREEE (reference sequence). This CDR3 is CAGGQGASEAFF. The CDR3 DNA sequence: TGTGCCGGCGGACAGGGGGCCTCTGAAGCTTTCTTT.

V gene TRBV12-2 combines with J gene TRBJ1-5; the table gives TRBD1 as D, unverified against the DNA. TRBV12-2 is a pseudogene segment. The length of the CDR3 is 16 residues. CDR3 DNA: TGTGCAAGTCGCTTAAAGGGGGAGCTCATCAATCAGCCCCAGCATTTT. Encoded protein: CASRLKGELINQPQHF.

V usage is TRBV6-2 or TRBV6-3 and J usage is TRBJ2-1, with D uncertain. The CDR3 is 17 residues long. V was cut by 5 bases and J by 0 bases, with 17 bases left in between. Germline values: CDR1 MNHEY, CDR2 SVGEGT. The CDR3 region is CASSKPPGGSSYNEQFF. The CDR3 DNA reads as TGTGCCAGCAGTAAACCCCCTGGCGGCAGCTCCTACAATGAGCAGTTCTTC.

The rearrangement links TRBV2 to TRBJ1-2; TRBD1 matches at 10 bases. V shed 10 bases, J shed 7 bases, and the junction held 6 bases outside the gene matches. Per germline, CDR1 SNHLY and CDR2 FYNNEI. The CDR3 runs to 12 residues. The CDR3 coding sequence is TGTGCCAAAGACAGGGGGCCCACTGGCTACACCTTC. Its protein is CAKDRGPTGYTF.

The V call is TRBV9, the J call TRBJ2-3; 11 positions match TRBD2. The J segment lost 3 bases and the V segment lost 4 bases, leaving 7 bases of the junction unmatched. This CDR3 is built from 16 residues. Germline lookup yields CDR1 SGDLS and CDR2 YYNGEE. CDR3 nucleotide sequence: TGTGCCAGCAGCCCCCGACTAGCGGGAACGACAGATACGCAGTATTTT. It codes for CASSPRLAGTTDTQYF.

The genes are TRBV29-1 and TRBJ1-5, with a weak D call TRBD1 (6 bases). The ends were cut back, 6 bases at V and 3 bases at J, with 15 bases in the middle. Germline CDR1 and CDR2: SQVTM and ANQGSEA. The CDR3 totals 14 residues. CDR3 loop: CSVSTGSSNQPQHF. CDR3 bases: TGCAGCGTGTCGACAGGCTCTTCCAATCAGCCCCAGCATTTT.

The gene calls are TRBV5-6 and TRBJ2-7, with a possible D match to TRBD2 (5 bases). Germline-derived CDR1 and CDR2 are SGHDT and YYEEEE. The CDR3 runs to 14 residues. The V end lost 0 bases, the J end lost 2 bases, and 9 bases lay between the germline ends. CDR3 sequence: CASSLGQRTYEQYF. The CDR3, as DNA: TGTGCCAGCAGCTTGGGGCAGCGGACCTACGAGCAGTACTTC.

The chain couples TRBV4-2 to TRBJ1-2, with TRBD1 matching over 12 bases. J gave up 5 bases and V 0 bases, and 4 bases lay outside the gene matches. Germline V CDR1 and CDR2: LGHNA, YNFKEQ. The length of the CDR3 is 16 residues. CDR3 sequence (DNA): TGTGCCAGCAGCCAAGATAGGGGACAGGGGGCGTATGGCTACACCTTC. Translated, it gives CASSQDRGQGAYGYTF.

In this sample, this clone turned up once. This chain connects TRBV15 to TRBJ1-1, with 7 bases aligning to TRBD1. J gave up 0 bases and V 3 bases, and 1 base lay outside the gene matches. Looked up from germline, CDR1 is LNHNV and CDR2 is YYDKDF (reference sequence). CDR3 length: 14 amino acids. The CDR3: CATSSDRVNTEAFF. In DNA, the CDR3 is TGTGCCACCAGCAGCGACAGGGTGAACACTGAAGCTTTCTTT. Drawing the rest from reference TRBV15 and TRBJ1-1, the complete variable domain is DAMVIQNPRYQVTQFGKPVTLSCSQTLNHNVMYWYQQKSSQAPKLLFHYYDKDFNNEADTPDNFQSRRPNTSFCFLDIRSPGLGDTAMYLCATSSDRVNTEAFFGQGTRLTVV.

J is TRBJ1-2 and V is TRBV2; 9 bases fit TRBD1. CDR1 SNHLY and CDR2 FYNNEI come from the germline V gene. Trimming at V came to 4 bases and at J to 3 bases, leaving 0 bases not matched to a gene. The CDR3 is 13 residues long. This CDR3 reads CASSGQGDYGYTF. In DNA form, the CDR3 reads TGTGCCAGCAGTGGACAGGGGGACTATGGCTACACCTTC.

The chain recombines TRBV7-2 with TRBJ1-5, with D possibly being TRBD1 (6 bases). The V gene's germline CDR1 is SGHTA and CDR2 FQGNSA. Trimming pared 6 bases from V and 3 bases from J, leaving 12 bases between. The CDR3 totals 14 residues. The CDR3 DNA sequence: TGTGCCAGCAGTTCACAGGGAATCAATCAGCCCCAGCATTTT. The encoded protein is CASSSQGINQPQHF.

The chain couples TRBV27 to TRBJ1-2; TRBD1 agrees at 11 bases. The CDR3 loop spans 15 amino acids. Germline-derived CDR1 and CDR2 are MNHEY and SMNVEV (reference sequence). V trimming: 8 bases; J trimming: 5 bases; junction bases outside the gene matches: 10. The CDR3 nucleotides read TGTGCCAGCGGTTCCGGGGGACAGGGGGTATATGGCTACACCTTC. Protein: CASGSGGQGVYGYTF.

V and J are TRBV7-2 and TRBJ2-7; 8 bases map to TRBD2. Germline V gene sequence: CDR1 SGHTA, CDR2 FQGNSA. Trimming removed 0 bases from V and 4 bases from J; junction bases left unmatched: 5. The CDR3 is made up of 15 amino acids. In DNA, the CDR3 is TGTGCCAGCAGCTTAGCGGTAGCGGGATTTTACGAGCAGTACTTC. It translates to CASSLAVAGFYEQYF. Full variable domain (outside the CDR3, taken from reference TRBV7-2 and TRBJ2-7): GAGVSQSPSNKVTEKGKDVELRCDPISGHTALYWYRQSLGQGLEFLIYFQGNSAPDKSGLPSDRFSAERTGGSVSTLTIQRTQQEDSAVYLCASSLAVAGFYEQYFGPGTRLTVT.